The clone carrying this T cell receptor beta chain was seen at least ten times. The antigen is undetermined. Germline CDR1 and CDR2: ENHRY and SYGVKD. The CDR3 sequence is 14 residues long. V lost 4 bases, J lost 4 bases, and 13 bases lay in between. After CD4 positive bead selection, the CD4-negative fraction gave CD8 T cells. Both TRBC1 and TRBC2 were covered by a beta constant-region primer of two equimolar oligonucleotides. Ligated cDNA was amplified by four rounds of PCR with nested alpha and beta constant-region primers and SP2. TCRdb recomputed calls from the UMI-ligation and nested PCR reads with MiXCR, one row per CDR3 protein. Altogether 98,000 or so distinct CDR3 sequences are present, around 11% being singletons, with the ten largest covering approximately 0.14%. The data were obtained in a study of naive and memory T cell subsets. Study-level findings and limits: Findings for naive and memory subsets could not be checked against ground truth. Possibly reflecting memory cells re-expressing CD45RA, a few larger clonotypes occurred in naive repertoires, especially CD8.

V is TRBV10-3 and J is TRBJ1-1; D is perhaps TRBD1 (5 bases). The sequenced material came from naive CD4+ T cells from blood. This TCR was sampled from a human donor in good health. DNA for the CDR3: TGTGCCATCAGTGGTCAGGGATTAGTCACTGAAGCTTTCTTT. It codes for CAISGQGLVTEAFF.